The clone carrying this T cell receptor (beta chain) appeared a single time. The method was immunoSEQ multiplex PCR; TCRdb's version includes in-frame clones alone and lacks a portion of them. Here the sample spans about 2 million clones, 90% to 95% being singletons. The record originates from a study of shared clonotypes between healthy human individuals. Turning to the study itself: Per donor, three plates held CD4 naive cells, three held CD4 memory, two held CD8 naive and one held CD8 memory.

V was shortened by 1 base and J by 0 bases, with 7 bases between the two germline ends. Germline assignment: CDR1 MGHDK and CDR2 SYGVNS. CDR3 length equals 15 residues. This TCR came from a man aged 18 to 30 in good health. The chain couples TRBV25-1 to TRBJ2-1; D uncertain. Sequencing input: naive CD4+ T cells sorted from blood. The subset denotes: CD45RA+ positively selected. This chain's CDR3 is CASSELPSSYNEQFF. In nucleotides, the CDR3 is TGTGCCAGCAGTGAATTGCCTAGCTCCTACAATGAGCAGTTCTTC.